A selection of T cell receptor beta chains follows, all from one sample in a study of T cell changes during pregnancy in multiple sclerosis. Sequencing used immunoSEQ multiplex PCR; TCRdb keeps in-frame clones, though not all of them. Of roughly 61,000 clones listed, just over 90% are singletons. The sample in question was peripheral blood, obtained after pregnancy. The receptors were sampled from a female donor with multiple sclerosis, enrolled in a pregnancy study. CDR3s include the opening cysteine and the closing phenylalanine or tryptophan. A D gene is named only where the DNA matches it firmly. Not all rows give a size; the values are once, few, many and, for expanded clones, a class.

clone_size,v_call,d_call,j_call,cdr3_aa,cdr3_nt
NA,TRBV11-2,NA,TRBJ2-7,CASRIQGRHEQYF,TGTGCCAGCAGAATACAGGGACGACACGAGCAGTACTTC
NA,TRBV7-9,NA,TRBJ2-3,CASSLIQGSSTDTQYF,TGTGCCAGCAGCTTGATACAGGGATCTAGCACAGATACGCAGTATTTT
NA,TRBV5-1,TRBD2,TRBJ2-3,CASSVPVAGDADTQYF,TGCGCCAGCAGCGTACCAGTGGCGGGAGACGCAGATACGCAGTATTTT
once,TRBV6-5,TRBD2,TRBJ2-1,CASSYGTSYEQFF,TGTGCCAGCAGTTACGGGACTAGCTATGAGCAGTTCTTC
NA,TRBV15,NA,TRBJ2-1,CATSRDLAALSYNEQFF,TGTGCCACCAGCAGAGATTTGGCCGCCCTTTCCTACAATGAGCAGTTCTTC
NA,TRBV9,NA,TRBJ1-1,CASSVGGSLNTEAFF,TGTGCCAGCAGCGTTGGGGGCAGCCTGAACACTGAAGCTTTCTTT
NA,TRBV7-6,NA,TRBJ2-7,CASSPTGYEQYF,TGTGCCAGCAGCCCAACCGGGTACGAGCAGTACTTC
NA,TRBV6-1,TRBD2,TRBJ2-7,CASSDGLAEAYEQYF,TGTGCCAGCAGTGATGGGCTAGCGGAGGCCTACGAGCAGTACTTC
NA,TRBV7-9,NA,TRBJ1-1,CASRIDTRNTEAFF,TGTGCCAGCAGAATAGACACCAGGAACACTGAAGCTTTCTTT
NA,TRBV6-1,NA,TRBJ1-1,CASSGGVTEAFF,TGTGCCAGCAGTGGGGGGGTAACTGAAGCTTTCTTT
NA,TRBV5-6,NA,TRBJ2-5,CASSLNRRETQYF,TGTGCCAGCAGCTTGAATCGTCGGGAGACCCAGTACTTC
NA,TRBV11-2,NA,TRBJ2-1,CASSLARTYNEQFF,TGTGCCAGCAGCTTAGCCAGGACCTACAATGAGCAGTTCTTC
NA,TRBV5-5,TRBD2,TRBJ2-7,CASSVGLADPYEQYF,TGTGCCAGCAGCGTAGGACTAGCGGATCCCTACGAGCAGTACTTC
NA,TRBV4-2,TRBD2,TRBJ2-1,CASSQVGGGSYNEQFF,TGTGCCAGCAGCCAAGTGGGCGGGGGGAGTTACAATGAGCAGTTCTTC
NA,TRBV6-4,NA,TRBJ1-1,CASSFQGVAEAFF,TGTGCCAGCAGTTTTCAAGGGGTCGCTGAAGCTTTCTTT
NA,TRBV28,TRBD2,TRBJ2-7,CATRTSGRFSEQYF,TGTGCCACCCGGACTAGCGGGAGATTTTCCGAGCAGTACTTC
NA,TRBV7-6,TRBD2,TRBJ2-3,CASSPNRLAGGSTDTQYF,TGTGCCAGCAGCCCAAACAGACTAGCGGGAGGGTCTACAGATACGCAGTATTTT
NA,TRBV14,NA,TRBJ1-3,CASSQEKLAGNTIYF,TGTGCCAGCAGCCAAGAGAAACTGGCTGGAAACACCATATATTTT
NA,TRBV5-4,TRBD2,TRBJ2-7,CASSPTRDYLYEQYF,TGTGCCAGCAGCCCCACCCGGGACTACCTATACGAGCAGTACTTC
once,TRBV21-1,NA,TRBJ2-4,CASSKLRSHHRGKNIQYF,TGTGCCAGCAGCAAATTGAGGTCACACCACAGGGGGAAAAACATTCAGTACTTC
once,TRBV7-9,NA,TRBJ1-1,CASSLGYNYMNTEAFF,TGTGCCAGCAGCTTAGGGTACAATTACATGAACACTGAAGCTTTCTTT
NA,TRBV6-5,NA,TRBJ2-7,CASSYYQGHLYF,TGTGCCAGCAGTTACTATCAGGGACATTTGTACTTC
NA,TRBV7-6,TRBD1,TRBJ2-7,CASSLQPGQGSYEQYF,TGTGCCAGCAGCTTACAACCGGGACAGGGCTCCTACGAGCAGTACTTC
NA,TRBV27,NA,TRBJ2-7,CASSVGRGAVYEQYF,TGTGCCAGCAGTGTGGGCAGGGGTGCGGTGTACGAGCAGTACTTC
NA,TRBV12-5,TRBD1,TRBJ1-2,CASGQHSRGLAGYTF,TGTGCTAGTGGACAACACAGCAGGGGGCTGGCTGGCTACACCTTC
NA,TRBV19,TRBD2,TRBJ2-1,CASSIVSGQHSYNEQFF,TGTGCCAGTAGTATAGTTAGCGGGCAACACTCCTACAATGAGCAGTTCTTC
NA,TRBV6-4,TRBD2,TRBJ2-3,CASRPTGGRAPDTQYF,TGTGCCAGCAGACCGACGGGCGGGAGGGCCCCAGATACGCAGTATTTT
NA,TRBV25-1,TRBD2,TRBJ2-7,CASRGTSGSYEQYF,TGTGCCAGCAGAGGAACTAGCGGGAGCTACGAGCAGTACTTC
NA,TRBV4-3,NA,TRBJ2-6,CASSQVAAGANVLTF,TGCGCCAGCAGCCAGGTGGCAGCTGGGGCCAACGTCCTGACTTTC
NA,TRBV5-6,TRBD2,TRBJ2-7,CASSQTGLGTGDEQYF,TGTGCCAGCAGCCAGACCGGACTAGGGACGGGCGACGAGCAGTACTTC
NA,TRBV4-2,NA,TRBJ1-5,CASSQPGQPQHF,TGTGCCAGCAGCCAACCGGGTCAGCCCCAGCATTTT
NA,TRBV9,TRBD1,TRBJ2-1,CASSVGDRGYNEQFF,TGTGCCAGCAGCGTAGGGGACAGGGGTTACAATGAGCAGTTCTTC
NA,TRBV4-2,TRBD2,TRBJ2-1,CASSQGLAGDEQFF,TGTGCCAGCAGCCAAGGACTAGCGGGAGATGAGCAGTTCTTC
NA,TRBV6-4,NA,TRBJ2-7,CASSGSTGFHEQYF,TGTGCCAGCAGTGGCTCTACAGGGTTCCACGAGCAGTACTTC
NA,TRBV10-3,NA,TRBJ1-5,CAISRDTNQPQHF,TGTGCCATCAGTAGGGACACTAATCAGCCCCAGCATTTT
NA,TRBV5-1,TRBD1,TRBJ2-2,CASSLLRDRSTTNTGELFF,TGCGCCAGCAGCCTTCTCCGGGACAGATCTACTACGAACACCGGGGAGCTGTTTTTT